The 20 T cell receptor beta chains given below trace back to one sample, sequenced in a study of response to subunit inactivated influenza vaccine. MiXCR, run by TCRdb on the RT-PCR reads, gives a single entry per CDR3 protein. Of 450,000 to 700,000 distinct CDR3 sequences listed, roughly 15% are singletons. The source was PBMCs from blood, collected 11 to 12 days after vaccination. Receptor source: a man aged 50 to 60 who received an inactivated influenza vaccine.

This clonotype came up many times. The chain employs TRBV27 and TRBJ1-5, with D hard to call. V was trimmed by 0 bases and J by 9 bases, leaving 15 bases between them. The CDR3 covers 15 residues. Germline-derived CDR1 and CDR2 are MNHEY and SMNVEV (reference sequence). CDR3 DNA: TGTGCCAGCAGTTTATCTGGGGTGTTCAAGGTGCCCCAGCATTTT. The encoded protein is CASSLSGVFKVPQHF.

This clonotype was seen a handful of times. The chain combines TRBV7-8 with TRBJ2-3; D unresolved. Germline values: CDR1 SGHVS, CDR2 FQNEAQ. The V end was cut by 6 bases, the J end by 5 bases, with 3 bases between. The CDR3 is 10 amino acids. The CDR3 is CASSQDTQYF. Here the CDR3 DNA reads TGTGCCAGCAGTCAAGATACGCAGTATTTT.

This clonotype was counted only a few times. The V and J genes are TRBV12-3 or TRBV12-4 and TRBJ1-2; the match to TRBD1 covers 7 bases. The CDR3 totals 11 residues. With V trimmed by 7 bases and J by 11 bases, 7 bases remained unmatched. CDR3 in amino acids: CASTRQGIYTF. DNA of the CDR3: TGTGCCAGCACTCGACAGGGCATTTACACCTTC.

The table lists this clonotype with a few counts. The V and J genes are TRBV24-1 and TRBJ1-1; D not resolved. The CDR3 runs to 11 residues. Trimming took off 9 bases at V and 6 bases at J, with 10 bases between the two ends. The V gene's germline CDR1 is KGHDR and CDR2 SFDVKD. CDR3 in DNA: TGTGCCACCCCCCCCGGGGCTGAAGCTTTCTTT. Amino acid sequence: CATPPGAEAFF.

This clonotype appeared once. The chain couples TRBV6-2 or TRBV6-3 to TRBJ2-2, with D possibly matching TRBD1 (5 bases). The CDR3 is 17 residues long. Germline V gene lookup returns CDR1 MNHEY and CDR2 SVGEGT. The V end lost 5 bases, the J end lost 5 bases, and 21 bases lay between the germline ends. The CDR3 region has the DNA TGTGCCAGCAGTCTCCTCCCAGGGTTGGGATCAACCGGGGAGCTGTTTTTT. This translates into CASSLLPGLGSTGELFF.

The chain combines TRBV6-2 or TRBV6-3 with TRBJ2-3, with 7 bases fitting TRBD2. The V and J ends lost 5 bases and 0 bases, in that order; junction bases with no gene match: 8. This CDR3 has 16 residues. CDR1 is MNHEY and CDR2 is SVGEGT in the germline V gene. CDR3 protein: CASSSAQAGSTDTQYF. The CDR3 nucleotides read TGTGCCAGCAGTAGCGCCCAAGCGGGGAGCACAGATACGCAGTATTTT.

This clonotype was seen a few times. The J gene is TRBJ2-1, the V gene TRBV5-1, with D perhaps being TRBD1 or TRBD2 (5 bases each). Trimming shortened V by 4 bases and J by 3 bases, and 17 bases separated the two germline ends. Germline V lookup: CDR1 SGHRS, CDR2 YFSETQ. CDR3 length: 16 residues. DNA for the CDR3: TGCGCCAGCAGCACAGCCCCGGTGGGACGCTACAATGAGCAGTTCTTC. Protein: CASSTAPVGRYNEQFF.

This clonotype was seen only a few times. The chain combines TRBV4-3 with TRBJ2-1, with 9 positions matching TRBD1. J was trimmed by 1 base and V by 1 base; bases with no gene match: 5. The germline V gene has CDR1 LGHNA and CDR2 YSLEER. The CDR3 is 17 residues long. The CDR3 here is CASSQASTGGSYNEQFF. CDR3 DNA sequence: TGCGCCAGCAGCCAAGCGTCGACAGGGGGATCCTACAATGAGCAGTTCTTC.

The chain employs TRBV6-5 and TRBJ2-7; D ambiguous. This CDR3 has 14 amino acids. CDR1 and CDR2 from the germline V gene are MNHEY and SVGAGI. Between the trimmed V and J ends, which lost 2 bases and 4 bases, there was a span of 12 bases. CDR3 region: CASSYALWGYEQYF. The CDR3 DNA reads TGTGCCAGCAGTTACGCCCTATGGGGTTACGAGCAGTACTTC.

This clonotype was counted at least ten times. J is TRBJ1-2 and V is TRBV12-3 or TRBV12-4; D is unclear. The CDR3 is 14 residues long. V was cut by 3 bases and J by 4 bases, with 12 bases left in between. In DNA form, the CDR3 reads TGTGCCAGCAGTTTTTCGGGGTTTGGCTATGGCTACACCTTC. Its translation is CASSFSGFGYGYTF.

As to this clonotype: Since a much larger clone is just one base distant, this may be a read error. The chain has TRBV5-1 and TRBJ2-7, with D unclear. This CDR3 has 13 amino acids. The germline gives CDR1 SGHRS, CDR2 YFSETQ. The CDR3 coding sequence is TGCGCCAGCTGCTTGGCCTACGGGTACGAGCAGTACTTC. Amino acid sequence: CASCLAYGYEQYF.

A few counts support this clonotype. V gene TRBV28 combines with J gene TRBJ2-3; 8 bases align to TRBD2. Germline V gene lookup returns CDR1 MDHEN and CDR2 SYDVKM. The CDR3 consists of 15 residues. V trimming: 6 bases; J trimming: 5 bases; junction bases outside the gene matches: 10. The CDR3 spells CASRPLADELDTQYF. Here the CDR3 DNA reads TGTGCCAGCAGGCCACTAGCGGACGAGTTAGATACGCAGTATTTT. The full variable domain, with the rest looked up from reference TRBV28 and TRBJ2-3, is DVKVTQSSRYLVKRTGEKVFLECVQDMDHENMFWYRQDPGLGLRLIYFSYDVKMKEKGDIPEGYSVSREKKERFSLILESASTNQTSMYLCASRPLADELDTQYFGPGTRLTVL.

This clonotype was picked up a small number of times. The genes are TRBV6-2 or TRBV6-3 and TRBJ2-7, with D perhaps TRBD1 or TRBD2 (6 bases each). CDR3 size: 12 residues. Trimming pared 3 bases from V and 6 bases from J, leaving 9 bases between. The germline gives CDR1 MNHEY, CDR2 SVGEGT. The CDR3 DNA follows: TGTGCCAGCAGTTATTGGGGGGCCGAGCAGTACTTC. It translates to CASSYWGAEQYF.

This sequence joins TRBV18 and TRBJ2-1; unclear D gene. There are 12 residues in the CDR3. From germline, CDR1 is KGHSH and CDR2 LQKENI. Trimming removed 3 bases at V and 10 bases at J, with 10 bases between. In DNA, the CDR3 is TGTGCCAGCTCACCGGATCTTCGGGAGCAGTTCTTC. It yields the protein CASSPDLREQFF.

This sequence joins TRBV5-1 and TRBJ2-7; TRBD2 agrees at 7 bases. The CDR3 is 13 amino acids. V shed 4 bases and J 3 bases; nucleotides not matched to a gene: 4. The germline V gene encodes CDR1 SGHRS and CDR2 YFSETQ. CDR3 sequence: CASSDSGVYEQYF. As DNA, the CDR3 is TGCGCCAGCAGCGACAGCGGGGTCTACGAGCAGTACTTC. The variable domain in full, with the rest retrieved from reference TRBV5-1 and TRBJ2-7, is KAGVTQTPRYLIKTRGQQVTLSCSPISGHRSVSWYQQTPGQGLQFLFEYFSETQRNKGNFPGRFSGRQFSNSRSEMNVSTLELGDSALYLCASSDSGVYEQYFGPGTRLTVT.

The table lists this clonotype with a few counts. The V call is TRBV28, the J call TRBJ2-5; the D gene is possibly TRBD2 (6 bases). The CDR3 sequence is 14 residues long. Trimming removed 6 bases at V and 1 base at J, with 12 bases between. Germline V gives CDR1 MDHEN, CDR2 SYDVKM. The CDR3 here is CASSKRDSQETQYF. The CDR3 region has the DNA TGTGCCAGCAGCAAAAGGGACTCCCAAGAGACCCAGTACTTC.

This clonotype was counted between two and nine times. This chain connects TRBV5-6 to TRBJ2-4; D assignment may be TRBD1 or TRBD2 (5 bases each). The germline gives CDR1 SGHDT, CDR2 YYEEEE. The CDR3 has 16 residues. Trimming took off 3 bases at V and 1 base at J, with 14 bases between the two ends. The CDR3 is CASSSGTDSAKNIQYF. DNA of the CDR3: TGTGCCAGCAGCTCCGGGACGGATTCTGCCAAAAACATTCAGTACTTC.

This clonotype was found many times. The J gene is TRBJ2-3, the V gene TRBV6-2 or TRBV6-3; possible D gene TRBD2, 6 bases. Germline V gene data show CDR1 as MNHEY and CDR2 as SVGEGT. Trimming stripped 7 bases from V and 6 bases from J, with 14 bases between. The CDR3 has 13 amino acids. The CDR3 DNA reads TGTGCCAGCACCCCTAGTGGGGGGGATACGCAGTATTTT. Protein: CASTPSGGDTQYF.

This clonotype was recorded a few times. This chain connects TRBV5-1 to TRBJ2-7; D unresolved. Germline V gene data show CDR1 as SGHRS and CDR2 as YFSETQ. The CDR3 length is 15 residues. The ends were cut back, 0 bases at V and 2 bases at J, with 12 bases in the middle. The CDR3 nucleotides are TGCGCCAGCAGCTTGGAGTATTCAGTAGCCTACGAGCAGTACTTC. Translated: CASSLEYSVAYEQYF.

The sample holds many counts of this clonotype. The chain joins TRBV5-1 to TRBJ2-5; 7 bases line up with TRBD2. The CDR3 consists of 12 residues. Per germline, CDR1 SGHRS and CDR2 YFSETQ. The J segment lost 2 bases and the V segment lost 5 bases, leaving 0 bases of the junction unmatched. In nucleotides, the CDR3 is TGCGCCAGCAGGGGACTACAAGAGACCCAGTACTTC. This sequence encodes CASRGLQETQYF.